One sample yielded the 21 T cell receptor beta chains listed below, sequenced in a study of blood T cell repertoires in COVID-19. Here immunoSEQ multiplex PCR was the method, and the copy in TCRdb shows in-frame clones only, minus some. The data contain under 250,000 clones, approximately 86% of them singletons. The sequenced material came from peripheral blood. All receptors derive from an older woman who had recovered from COVID-19.

The chain recombines TRBV6-2 or TRBV6-3 with TRBJ1-2; D is undetermined. The CDR3 covers 11 residues. The germline V gene has CDR1 MNHEY and CDR2 SVGEGT. V gave up 5 bases and J gave up 3 bases, with 4 bases separating them. The DNA for the CDR3 is TGTGCCAGCAGTGAGTACTATGGCTACACCTTC. Amino acid sequence: CASSEYYGYTF.

V gene TRBV3-1 (or the pseudogene TRBV3-2) combines with J gene TRBJ2-7; TRBD1 might be the D (6 bases). V shed 4 bases and J shed 2 bases, with 21 bases lying between them. The CDR3 has 17 amino acids. Germline V gives CDR1 LGHDT, CDR2 YNNKEL (reference sequence). In nucleotides, the CDR3 is TGTGCCAGCAGCCCTTACTCAGGGGTATTTAAGGCCTACGAGCAGTACTTC. The encoded protein is CASSPYSGVFKAYEQYF.

V gene TRBV7-8 combines with J gene TRBJ2-3; D is undetermined. Germline-derived CDR1 and CDR2 are SGHVS and FQNEAQ. The CDR3 is made up of 14 amino acids. Trimming left V 1 base short and J 2 bases short, with 7 bases between. CDR3 protein: CASSLGPSTDTQYF. In nucleotides, the CDR3 is TGTGCCAGCAGCTTAGGGCCGTCCACAGATACGCAGTATTTT.

The gene calls are TRBV5-6 and TRBJ1-2; no firm D call. Germline CDR1 and CDR2: SGHDT and YYEEEE. The V end lost 1 base, the J end lost 4 bases, and 8 bases lay between the germline ends. The length of the CDR3 is 13 residues. The CDR3 loop is CASSLPAGYGYTF. In DNA, the CDR3 is TGTGCCAGCAGCTTGCCGGCGGGCTATGGCTACACCTTC. Filled out from reference TRBV5-6 and TRBJ1-2, the complete variable domain reads DAGVTQSPTHLIKTRGQQVTLRCSPKSGHDTVSWYQQALGQGPQFIFQYYEEEERQRGNFPDRFSGHQFPNYSSELNVNALLLGDSALYLCASSLPAGYGYTFGSGTRLTVV.

The chain couples TRBV6-5 to TRBJ1-1, with D uncertain. Germline-derived CDR1 and CDR2 are MNHEY and SVGAGI. The V end lost 5 bases, the J end lost 5 bases, and 6 bases lay between the germline ends. This CDR3 is 11 amino acids long. This CDR3 reads CASSTWTEAFF. The CDR3 coding sequence is TGTGCCAGCAGTACTTGGACTGAAGCTTTCTTT.

The chain couples TRBV9 to TRBJ2-7; D is unresolved. Germline loops: CDR1 SGDLS, CDR2 YYNGEE. V lost 2 bases and J 4 bases, leaving 16 bases between the germline ends. The CDR3 spans 15 residues. The CDR3 DNA is TGTGCCAGCAGCGTGGAGATAAACCCGAGTTACGAGCAGTACTTC. As protein: CASSVEINPSYEQYF.

The J gene is TRBJ1-2, the V gene TRBV27, with 9 bases lining up with TRBD1. Unmatched junction bases numbered 11, after V lost 3 bases and J lost 6 bases. This CDR3 spans 16 amino acids. Germline CDR1 and CDR2: MNHEY and SMNVEV (reference sequence). The chain's CDR3 is CASSLYTGGRPHGYTF. CDR3 bases: TGTGCCAGCAGTTTGTATACAGGGGGCCGGCCCCATGGCTACACCTTC.

This chain joins TRBV4-1 and TRBJ2-5, with D perhaps matching TRBD2 (7 bases). The CDR3 is 15 amino acids. Deletions cut 4 bases from V and 5 bases from J, with 17 bases between. Germline V gene sequence: CDR1 MGHRA, CDR2 YSYEKL. The CDR3 DNA sequence: TGCGCCAGCAGCCGGAGGGAGGGGGTTGGGGAGACCCAGTACTTC. Translated, it gives CASSRREGVGETQYF.

The rearrangement uses TRBV7-2 and TRBJ1-3; D is unresolved. The CDR3 extends over 13 amino acids. Germline CDR1 SGHTA, CDR2 FQGNSA. Trimming cost V 0 bases and J 5 bases, with 5 bases left between them. CDR3 region: CASSLASRNTIYF. The CDR3, as DNA: TGTGCCAGCAGCTTAGCCAGTCGAAACACCATATATTTT.

V usage is TRBV7-9 and J usage is TRBJ1-4; D ambiguous. The germline V gene has CDR1 SEHNR and CDR2 FQNEAQ (reference sequence). The CDR3 consists of 18 residues. Trimming removed 0 bases at V and 0 bases at J, with 14 bases between. The CDR3 nucleotides read TGTGCCAGCAGCTTAGCAAGGAGCAGCCCGCCAACTAATGAAAAACTGTTTTTT. Protein sequence: CASSLARSSPPTNEKLFF. Variable domain in full (rest from reference TRBV7-9 and TRBJ1-4): DTGVSQNPRHKITKRGQNVTFRCDPISEHNRLYWYRQTLGQGPEFLTYFQNEAQLEKSRLLSDRFSAERPKGSFSTLEIQRTEQGDSAMYLCASSLARSSPPTNEKLFFGSGTQLSVL.

The chain joins TRBV19 to TRBJ2-3, with 10 bases matching TRBD2. The CDR3 extends over 16 amino acids. Trimming at V came to 3 bases and at J to 2 bases, leaving 5 bases not matched to a gene. Germline lookup yields CDR1 LNHDA and CDR2 SQIVND (reference sequence). The CDR3 bases are TGTGCCAGTAGTATGAGGCTAGCGGGGGACACAGATACGCAGTATTTT. Protein: CASSMRLAGDTDTQYF.

The gene calls are TRBV28 and TRBJ2-7, with 10 bases identical to TRBD2. The V gene end was trimmed by 5 bases and the J gene end by 4 bases; junction bases not matched to a gene: 5. The germline gives CDR1 MDHEN, CDR2 SYDVKM. The CDR3 has 14 amino acids. CDR3 sequence (DNA): TGTGCCAGCAGTCCAGCGGGGGGGCAGTACGAGCAGTACTTC. Residues: CASSPAGGQYEQYF.

This sequence joins TRBV7-8 and TRBJ2-5; TRBD1 might be the D (5 bases). The germline V gene has CDR1 SGHVS and CDR2 FQNEAQ. The CDR3 runs 14 residues. Trimming stripped 0 bases from V and 4 bases from J, with 9 bases between. CDR3 residues: CASSLAPRAETQYF. In nucleotides, the CDR3 is TGTGCCAGCAGCTTAGCGCCCAGGGCAGAGACCCAGTACTTC.

This chain joins TRBV27 and TRBJ2-1, with 8 bases matching TRBD2. This CDR3 is built from 14 residues. With V trimmed by 10 bases and J by 7 bases, 12 bases remained unmatched. The germline V gene encodes CDR1 MNHEY and CDR2 SMNVEV (reference sequence). The CDR3 spells CATRPPGLGNEQFF. The CDR3, as DNA: TGTGCCACCAGACCCCCGGGACTAGGGAATGAGCAGTTCTTC.

The gene calls are TRBV29-1 and TRBJ2-7, with D tentatively TRBD2 (5 bases). The germline V and J ends were trimmed by 2 bases and 4 bases, with 12 bases remaining between them. Germline V lookup: CDR1 SQVTM, CDR2 ANQGSEA. The CDR3 is 13 residues long. In DNA, the CDR3 is TGCAGCGTTGAATTCTCCCGGGGTTACGAGCAGTACTTC. Translating gives CSVEFSRGYEQYF.

This clone has more than one count but fewer than ten. This chain uses TRBV6-1 with TRBJ2-4, with a tentative D call TRBD1 (6 bases). Germline V gene lookup returns CDR1 MNHNS and CDR2 SASEGT. CDR3 size: 15 residues. V lost 3 bases to trimming and J lost 6 bases, with 15 bases between them. The CDR3 DNA sequence: TGTGCCAGCAGTGAGGACACAGGGTTCTTAAACATTCAGTACTTC. Its translation is CASSEDTGFLNIQYF.

The chain employs TRBV5-6 and TRBJ2-7, with 7 bases lining up with TRBD1. The CDR3 runs 15 residues. Germline CDR1 is SGHDT and CDR2 is YYEEEE. Unmatched junction bases numbered 10, after V lost 4 bases and J lost 3 bases. The CDR3 DNA reads as TGTGCCAGCAGCCCCCTCGAGGCAGGGGGCTACGAGCAGTACTTC. Its translation: CASSPLEAGGYEQYF.

This chain links TRBV5-1 with TRBJ2-3; 16 nucleotides align to TRBD2. J gave up 3 bases and V 4 bases, and 2 bases lay outside the gene matches. CDR3 length equals 16 residues. CDR1 is SGHRS, CDR2 YFSETQ, per germline. CDR3 coding DNA: TGCGCCAGCAGCGGGACTAGCGGGGGGGCAACAGATACGCAGTATTTT. Amino acids: CASSGTSGGATDTQYF.

V and J are TRBV7-2 and TRBJ1-6; 7 positions match TRBD1. The ends lost 5 bases at V and 6 bases at J; junction bases unmatched: 10. In germline, CDR1 is SGHTA, CDR2 FQGNSA. This CDR3 is built from 16 residues. CDR3 residues: CASSPKTGQANSPLHF. As DNA, the CDR3 is TGTGCCAGCAGCCCGAAGACCGGACAGGCTAATTCACCCCTCCACTTT.

The V gene is TRBV7-2, the J gene TRBJ2-2; 7 bases line up with TRBD1. The CDR3 extends over 14 amino acids. Germline V gene sequence: CDR1 SGHTA, CDR2 FQGNSA. The V gene end was trimmed by 6 bases and the J gene end by 6 bases; junction bases not matched to a gene: 7. CDR3 nucleotide sequence: TGTGCCAGCAGGAGACAGGGTGGTTCCGGGGAGCTGTTTTTT. This gives the protein CASRRQGGSGELFF.

The V gene is TRBV28, the J gene TRBJ2-7; no clear D. V dropped 3 bases and J dropped 5 bases, with 11 bases sitting between them. Germline CDR1 is MDHEN and CDR2 is SYDVKM. The CDR3 consists of 13 residues. This CDR3 reads CASSFGVPNEQYF. The CDR3 DNA is TGTGCCAGCAGTTTCGGAGTCCCTAACGAGCAGTACTTC.